Listed here are 28 T cell receptor beta chains from one sample, sequenced in a study of blood T cell repertoires in COVID-19. Clones were read by immunoSEQ multiplex PCR, and TCRdb kept only the in-frame ones, dropping some. The data hold around 71,000 clones, with 86% observed a single time. The sample taken for sequencing was peripheral blood. Receptors were obtained from an older woman with acute or convalescent COVID-19.

J is TRBJ2-7 and V is TRBV14; the D gene is possibly TRBD1 (5 bases). The germline V and J ends were trimmed by 6 bases and 6 bases, with 18 bases remaining between them. Germline CDR1 and CDR2: SGHDN and FVKESK. CDR3 length equals 14 residues. The CDR3 loop reads CASSRVESRAEQYF. The CDR3 bases are TGTGCCAGCAGTCGAGTTGAGTCCAGGGCCGAGCAGTACTTC.

The chain is built from TRBV10-2 and TRBJ2-5, with D tentatively TRBD2 (7 bases). Trimming pared 6 bases from V and 5 bases from J, leaving 13 bases between. The CDR3 is 13 amino acids. The germline gives CDR1 WSHSY, CDR2 SAAADI. CDR3 coding DNA: TGCGCCAGCAGCTGGGGGGGCGGGGAGACCCAGTACTTC. The encoded protein is CASSWGGGETQYF.

CDR3: CASSIKGGYEQFF. The CDR3 DNA sequence: TGTGCCAGTAGTATAAAGGGGGGGTATGAGCAGTTCTTC. V gene TRBV19 combines with J gene TRBJ2-1, with D possibly TRBD2 on 7 matching bases. There are 13 residues in the CDR3. Germline V gene data show CDR1 as LNHDA and CDR2 as SQIVND (reference sequence). Trimming pared 2 bases from V and 8 bases from J, leaving 10 bases between.

The V call is TRBV4-3, the J call TRBJ2-1; 7 bases line up with TRBD2. Germline-derived CDR1 and CDR2 are LGHNA and YSLEER. This CDR3 has 14 amino acids. Trimming at V came to 4 bases and at J to 7 bases, leaving 7 bases not matched to a gene. The CDR3, as DNA: TGCGCCAGCAGCCGAACTACTAGCGAGAATGAGCAGTTCTTC. Translating gives CASSRTTSENEQFF.

This clone appeared a few times. Written as DNA, the CDR3 is TGCAGCGTGGGGGCTGAGGGCGAGCAGTACTTC. It specifies CSVGAEGEQYF. V and J are TRBV29-1 and TRBJ2-7; maybe TRBD1 (6 bases). Germline CDR1 is SQVTM and CDR2 is ANQGSEA. This CDR3 has 11 residues. V lost 6 bases, J lost 6 bases, and 12 bases lay in between.

The V and J genes are TRBV5-4 and TRBJ1-3, with D possibly being TRBD1 (6 bases). Between the trimmed V and J ends, which lost 4 bases and 4 bases, there was a span of 12 bases. CDR1 SGHNT and CDR2 YYREEE come from the germline V gene (reference sequence). This CDR3 contains 14 residues. CDR3 nucleotides: TGTGCCAGCAGCGCTCCCGGGACAGGAAACACCATATATTTT. It codes for CASSAPGTGNTIYF. Using reference TRBV5-4 and TRBJ1-3 for the parts outside the CDR3, the full variable domain is ETGVTQSPTHLIKTRGQQVTLRCSSQSGHNTVSWYQQALGQGPQFIFQYYREEENGRGNFPPRFSGLQFPNYSSELNVNALELDDSALYLCASSAPGTGNTIYFGEGSWLTVV.

This clone was detected once. The chain carries TRBV5-1 and TRBJ2-1, with a tentative D call TRBD1 (5 bases). In germline, CDR1 is SGHRS, CDR2 YFSETQ. The V and J ends lost 2 bases and 0 bases respectively, with 6 bases between them. There are 14 residues in the CDR3. The CDR3: CASSLDSSYNEQFF. DNA of the CDR3: TGCGCCAGCAGCTTAGACAGCTCCTACAATGAGCAGTTCTTC.

The chain has TRBV2 and TRBJ1-6; 8 bases fit TRBD1. CDR1 is SNHLY and CDR2 is FYNNEI in the germline V gene. The CDR3 is 14 residues long. The J segment lost 10 bases and the V segment lost 7 bases, leaving 9 bases of the junction unmatched. The DNA for the CDR3 is TGTGCCAGCACCTGGACAGGGAGGGAATCACCCCTCCACTTT. Its translation is CASTWTGRESPLHF.

This CDR3 is CASSQADEQFF. The CDR3 DNA reads as TGTGCCAGCAGCCAGGCCGATGAGCAGTTCTTC. This chain links TRBV11-1 with TRBJ2-1; D gene ambiguous. V lost 5 bases and J lost 8, with 7 bases in between. This CDR3 is built from 11 residues. Germline CDR1 is SGHAT and CDR2 is FQDESV (reference sequence).

The genes are TRBV29-1 and TRBJ2-7; 9 nucleotides match TRBD1. The CDR3 runs to 11 residues. Germline loops: CDR1 SQVTM, CDR2 ANQGSEA. V shed 6 bases, J shed 7 bases, and the junction held 4 bases outside the gene matches. The CDR3 protein is CSVEDRGEQYF. The CDR3 DNA reads as TGCAGCGTGGAGGACAGGGGAGAGCAGTACTTC.

The chain joins TRBV2 to TRBJ2-5, with 8 positions matching TRBD2. The CDR3 contains 15 residues. CDR1 is SNHLY and CDR2 is FYNNEI in the germline V gene. J gave up 5 bases and V 4 bases, and 9 bases lay outside the gene matches. Here the CDR3 reads CASSGTSGGSETQYF. DNA of the CDR3: TGTGCCAGCAGTGGGACAAGCGGGGGTTCGGAGACCCAGTACTTC.

CDR3 protein: CASSLNLLAVEQFF. Written as DNA, the CDR3 is TGCGCCAGCAGCCTCAACCTGCTAGCGGTAGAGCAGTTCTTC. The gene calls are TRBV4-3 and TRBJ2-1, with 7 bases fitting TRBD2. The CDR3 contains 14 residues. Germline V gene sequence: CDR1 LGHNA, CDR2 YSLEER. Trimming took 4 bases from V and 10 from J; bases not matched to a gene: 10.

This clone showed up just a few times. The chain carries TRBV5-1 and TRBJ2-5; 8 nucleotides align to TRBD1. CDR1 and CDR2 (germline): SGHRS, YFSETQ. The V gene end was trimmed by 8 bases and the J gene end by 1 base; junction bases not matched to a gene: 7. This CDR3 spans 14 amino acids. The CDR3 nucleotides read TGCGCCAGTAAGACAGGGGAAATCCAAGAGACCCAGTACTTC. This codes for CASKTGEIQETQYF.

CDR3 in amino acids: CASSETGRADTQYF. The CDR3 bases are TGTGCCAGCAGTGAAACAGGGCGAGCAGATACGCAGTATTTT. The V and J genes are TRBV25-1 and TRBJ2-3; D perhaps matches TRBD1 (6 bases). Germline lookup yields CDR1 MGHDK and CDR2 SYGVNS. Deletions cut 2 bases from V and 4 bases from J, with 10 bases between. The CDR3 is made up of 14 amino acids.

The CDR3 bases are TGTGCCAGCAGCTTAGGGACAGCTAACTATGGCTACACCTTC. Protein sequence: CASSLGTANYGYTF. The chain couples TRBV7-2 to TRBJ1-2, with D possibly matching TRBD1 (6 bases). Germline CDR1 SGHTA, CDR2 FQGNSA. Trimming pared 1 base from V and 0 bases from J, leaving 6 bases between. The CDR3 has 14 residues.

The V call is TRBV7-8, the J call TRBJ2-7, with D perhaps matching TRBD2 (6 bases). Trimming removed 5 bases at V and 6 bases at J, with 11 bases between. The germline gives CDR1 SGHVS, CDR2 FQNEAQ. The CDR3 totals 12 residues. The CDR3 region has the DNA TGTGCCAGCAGCCCAAGCGGGCGCGAGCAGTACTTC. Translation: CASSPSGREQYF.

The sample holds one count of this clone. V and J are TRBV12-3 or TRBV12-4 and TRBJ1-2; no firm D call. CDR3 length: 12 amino acids. Deletions cut 6 bases from V and 0 bases from J, with 5 bases between. The CDR3 loop is CASSPANYGYTF. The CDR3 DNA reads TGTGCCAGCAGCCCTGCTAACTATGGCTACACCTTC.

The gene calls are TRBV6-6 and TRBJ1-2; 10 bases match TRBD1. The ends lost 5 bases at V and 8 bases at J; junction bases unmatched: 11. This CDR3 has 15 residues. Germline values: CDR1 MNHNY, CDR2 SVGAGI (reference sequence). The CDR3 DNA follows: TGTGCCAGCAGTACGATGGGACAGGGGTTAAGAGGCTACACCTTC. Protein sequence: CASSTMGQGLRGYTF.

The chain links TRBV11-2 to TRBJ1-2, with a possible D match to TRBD1 (6 bases). Trimming removed 4 bases at V and 7 bases at J, with 7 bases between. Germline assignment: CDR1 SGHAT and CDR2 FQNNGV. The CDR3 length is 11 residues. The CDR3 region has the DNA TGTGCCAGCAGCTCACAGGGTGGCTACACCTTC. Its protein is CASSSQGGYTF.

The V and J genes are TRBV7-2 and TRBJ2-3; TRBD2 agrees at 7 bases. CDR3 length equals 16 residues. J lost 5 bases, V lost 5 bases, and 13 bases had no gene match. CDR1 SGHTA and CDR2 FQGNSA come from the germline V gene. The CDR3 DNA is TGTGCCAGCAGCCCCGGGGGTAGGGGCGGGGGAGATACGCAGTATTTT. As protein: CASSPGGRGGGDTQYF. Supplemented by reference TRBV7-2 and TRBJ2-3, the full variable domain reads GAGVSQSPSNKVTEKGKDVELRCDPISGHTALYWYRQSLGQGLEFLIYFQGNSAPDKSGLPSDRFSAERTGGSVSTLTIQRTQQEDSAVYLCASSPGGRGGGDTQYFGPGTRLTVL.

The chain uses TRBV28 and TRBJ2-7, with TRBD1 matching over 7 bases. Germline V gene lookup returns CDR1 MDHEN and CDR2 SYDVKM. J gave up 4 bases and V 6 bases, and 12 bases lay outside the gene matches. The CDR3 loop spans 15 amino acids. As DNA, the CDR3 is TGTGCCAGCAGCTCCCCGGGACAGAGAGAGTACGAGCAGTACTTC. Amino acid sequence: CASSSPGQREYEQYF.

The CDR3 DNA follows: TGTGCCATCAGTGCGGAGGGAGGCTACAATGAGCAGTTCTTC. Protein product: CAISAEGGYNEQFF. The chain recombines TRBV10-3 with TRBJ2-1, with D possibly matching TRBD2 (6 bases). The CDR3 is made up of 14 amino acids. Germline V gene sequence: CDR1 ENHRY, CDR2 SYGVKD. Trimming left V 4 bases short and J 3 bases short, with 10 bases between.

The chain joins TRBV24-1 to TRBJ2-1; D gene uncertain. V was clipped by 1 base and J by 4 bases, with 10 bases between them. The CDR3 sequence is 15 residues long. In germline, CDR1 is KGHDR, CDR2 SFDVKD. The CDR3 reads CATSDLDKSYNEQFF. In DNA, the CDR3 is TGTGCCACCAGTGATTTAGACAAAAGTTACAATGAGCAGTTCTTC.

The chain has TRBV5-4 and TRBJ2-3; 8 nucleotides align to TRBD2. V lost 0 bases, J lost 4 bases, and 4 bases stayed unmatched. The CDR3 has 15 residues. In germline, CDR1 is SGHNT, CDR2 YYREEE (reference sequence). CDR3 sequence reads: CASSLAGTRSDTQYF. The CDR3 bases are TGTGCCAGCAGCTTGGCTGGGACTAGATCAGATACGCAGTATTTT.

Only a few counts were recorded for this clone. The chain joins TRBV19 to TRBJ2-7; TRBD2 is a possible D gene (5 bases). Germline V lookup: CDR1 LNHDA, CDR2 SQIVND (reference sequence). The CDR3 covers 15 residues. Trimming took 0 bases from V and 2 from J, leaving 11 bases between them. CDR3 in amino acids: CASSIDPGKAYEQYF. The CDR3 coding sequence is TGTGCCAGTAGTATAGATCCGGGGAAGGCCTACGAGCAGTACTTC.

The rearrangement uses TRBV5-1 and TRBJ2-5; D is undetermined. V lost 1 base, J lost 4 bases, and 5 bases lay in between. Germline-derived CDR1 and CDR2 are SGHRS and YFSETQ. The length of the CDR3 is 12 residues. In DNA form, the CDR3 reads TGCGCCAGCAGCTTGCACAGAGAGACCCAGTACTTC. Protein product: CASSLHRETQYF.

The chain joins TRBV5-1 to TRBJ2-5; D is perhaps TRBD1 (6 bases). The CDR3 is made up of 14 amino acids. V was trimmed by 2 bases and J by 2 bases, leaving 10 bases between them. Germline values: CDR1 SGHRS, CDR2 YFSETQ. CDR3 sequence: CASSFGQQQETQYF. The CDR3 nucleotides read TGCGCCAGCAGCTTTGGACAGCAACAAGAGACCCAGTACTTC. Full variable domain (rest looked up from reference TRBV5-1 and TRBJ2-5): KAGVTQTPRYLIKTRGQQVTLSCSPISGHRSVSWYQQTPGQGLQFLFEYFSETQRNKGNFPGRFSGRQFSNSRSEMNVSTLELGDSALYLCASSFGQQQETQYFGPGTRLLVL.

The rearrangement links TRBV4-1 to TRBJ2-1, with 14 bases aligning to TRBD2. V shed 8 bases and J 6 bases; nucleotides not matched to a gene: 15. Germline V gene lookup returns CDR1 MGHRA and CDR2 YSYEKL. The CDR3 has 18 residues. The CDR3 nucleotides read TGCGCCAGCGACCCGGGACTAGCGGGAGTGGGGGGGGTCAATGAGCAGTTCTTC. It codes for CASDPGLAGVGGVNEQFF.